These T cell receptor beta chains were read from a single sample in a study of blood T cell repertoires in COVID-19. TCRdb keeps only in-frame clones here, not all; method: immunoSEQ multiplex PCR. The table shows some 70,000 clones, with nearly 90% occurring only once. The sample was peripheral blood. The receptors were sampled from a man aged 45 to 65 with acute or convalescent COVID-19. Each CDR3 is given with its conserved first and last residue. A D gene is named only where the DNA matches it firmly. For some rows the clone size is stated as once, few or many, or as a class when expanded; others skip it.

>TRBJ1-1|TRBD1|TRBV19|-
CASSQGQAHTEAFF
TGTGCCAGTAGTCAGGGACAGGCACACACTGAAGCTTTCTTT
>TRBJ2-1|-|TRBV24-1|-
CATSDLGQSLGQRRSYNEQFF
TGTGCCACCAGTGATTTGGGGCAGAGCCTCGGTCAACGTCGCTCCTACAATGAGCAGTTCTTC
>TRBJ2-1|-|TRBV9|-
CASSEQGLYNEQFF
TGTGCCAGCAGCGAACAGGGTTTGTACAATGAGCAGTTCTTC
>TRBJ1-1|TRBD1|TRBV19|-
CASSYRRQGGTEAFF
TGTGCCAGTAGTTACCGTCGACAGGGCGGCACTGAAGCTTTCTTT
>TRBJ2-5|TRBD2|TRBV9|-
CASSVGSGRARTQYF
TGTGCCAGCAGCGTAGGGAGCGGGAGAGCCAGGACCCAGTACTTC
>TRBJ1-5|-|TRBV5-5|-
CASSWTAQNNQPQHF
TGTGCCAGCAGTTGGACAGCTCAAAACAATCAGCCCCAGCATTTT
>TRBJ2-7|-|TRBV5-1|-
CASSLDEGKPYEQYF
TGCGCCAGCAGCTTGGACGAGGGTAAGCCATACGAGCAGTACTTC
>TRBJ2-2|-|TRBV4-1|-
CASSDGTPTDSLFLGELFF
TGCGCCAGCAGCGATGGGACCCCGACGGACAGCCTTTTTTTGGGGGAGCTGTTTTTT
>TRBJ2-5|TRBD2|TRBV12-3/TRBV12-4|few
CASSLAGGETQYF
TGTGCCAGCAGTTTGGCGGGAGGGGAGACCCAGTACTTC
>TRBJ1-2|-|TRBV2|-
CASSAREGNNYGYTF
TGTGCCAGCAGTGCCCGGGAGGGAAATAACTATGGCTACACCTTC
>TRBJ1-1|-|TRBV27|few
CASSSLDRVGAFF
TGTGCCAGCAGTTCCTTAGACCGGGTGGGAGCTTTCTTT
>TRBJ1-6|TRBD1|TRBV30|-
CAWSEGQGISPLHF
TGTGCCTGGAGTGAAGGACAGGGGATATCACCCCTCCACTTT
>TRBJ2-7|TRBD2|TRBV27|-
CASSLGREGREQYF
TGTGCCAGCAGTTTAGGGCGGGAGGGTCGCGAGCAGTACTTC
>TRBJ1-6|TRBD1|TRBV30|-
CAWSVRQGDSPLHF
TGTGCCTGGAGTGTACGACAGGGGGATTCACCCCTCCACTTT
>TRBJ1-5|-|TRBV7-9|once
CASSLASGGGNQPQHF
TGTGCCAGCAGCTTAGCGTCCGGGGGAGGCAATCAGCCCCAGCATTTT
>TRBJ2-7|-|TRBV25-1|-
CASGGDRTYEQYF
TGTGCCAGCGGAGGGGACAGAACCTACGAGCAGTACTTC
>TRBJ1-6|-|TRBV6-5|-
CASSYRGVGSPLHF
TGTGCCAGCAGTTACCGGGGGGTGGGGTCACCCCTCCACTTT
>TRBJ2-7|-|TRBV10-3|-
CAISGTGHSDYEQYF
TGTGCCATCAGTGGGACGGGACATTCCGACTACGAGCAGTACTTC
>TRBJ1-1|-|TRBV25-1|-
CASIMGSGIYF
TGTGCCAGCATCATGGGCTCAGGCATTTACTTT
>TRBJ1-2|TRBD1|TRBV5-1|-
CASSPPPRQGRYGYTF
TGCGCCAGCAGCCCGCCTCCTAGACAGGGGCGGTATGGCTACACCTTC
>TRBJ2-2|-|TRBV19|-
CASSRFLSNTGELFF
TGTGCCAGCTCCCGGTTTTTAAGTAACACCGGGGAGCTGTTTTTT
>TRBJ2-7|-|TRBV12-3/TRBV12-4|-
CASSLRAYEQYF
TGTGCCAGCAGTTTACGGGCCTACGAGCAGTACTTC
>TRBJ2-1|TRBD2|TRBV6-7|-
CASSCGLAGRGNEQFF
TGTGCCAGCAGTTGCGGACTAGCGGGAAGGGGCAATGAGCAGTTCTTC
>TRBJ2-7|-|TRBV7-6|-
CASSEWGAGEGREQYF
TGTGCCAGCAGCGAATGGGGGGCGGGAGAAGGGCGCGAGCAGTACTTC